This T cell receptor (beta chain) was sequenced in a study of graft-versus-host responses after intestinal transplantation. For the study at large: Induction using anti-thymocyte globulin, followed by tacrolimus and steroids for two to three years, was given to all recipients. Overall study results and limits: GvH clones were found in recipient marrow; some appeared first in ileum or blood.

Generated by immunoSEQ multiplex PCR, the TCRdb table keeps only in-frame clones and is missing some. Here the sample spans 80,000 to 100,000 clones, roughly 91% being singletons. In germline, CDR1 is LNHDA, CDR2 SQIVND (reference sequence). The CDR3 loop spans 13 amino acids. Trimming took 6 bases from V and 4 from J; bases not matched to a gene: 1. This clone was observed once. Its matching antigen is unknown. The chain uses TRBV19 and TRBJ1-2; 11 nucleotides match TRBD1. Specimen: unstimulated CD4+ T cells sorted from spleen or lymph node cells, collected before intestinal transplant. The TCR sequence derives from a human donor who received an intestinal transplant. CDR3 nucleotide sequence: TGTGCCAGTAGGGACAGGGGGCTCTATGGCTACACCTTC. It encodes CASRDRGLYGYTF.